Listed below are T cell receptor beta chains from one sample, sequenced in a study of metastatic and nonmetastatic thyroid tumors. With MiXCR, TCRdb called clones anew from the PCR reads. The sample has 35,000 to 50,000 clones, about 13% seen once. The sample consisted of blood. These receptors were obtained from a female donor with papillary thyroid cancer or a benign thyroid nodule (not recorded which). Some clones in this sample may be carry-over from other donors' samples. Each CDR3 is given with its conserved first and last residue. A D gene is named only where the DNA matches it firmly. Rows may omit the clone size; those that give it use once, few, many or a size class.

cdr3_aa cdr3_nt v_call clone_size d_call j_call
CASSYSLLATGLGNEQFF TGTGCCAGCAGTTACTCCCTTTTAGCGACAGGGCTAGGAAATGAGCAGTTCTTC TRBV6-5 many TRBD1 TRBJ2-1
CASSVAYRLTGDNEQFF TGTGCCAGCAGCGTAGCGTACCGATTGACAGGGGACAATGAGCAGTTCTTC TRBV9 many TRBD1 TRBJ2-1
CSARGASGIHLNEQFF TGCAGTGCTAGAGGGGCTAGCGGGATTCACCTCAATGAGCAGTTCTTC TRBV20-1 many TRBD2 TRBJ2-1
CAGSLAGGYNSPLHF TGTGCCGGCAGTTTGGCGGGGGGCTATAATTCACCCCTCCACTTT TRBV28 - - TRBJ1-6
CASSIPGTAYEQYF TGTGCCAGTAGTATCCCCGGGACGGCGTACGAGCAGTACTTC TRBV19 many - TRBJ2-7
CAGRELAGGFINEQFF TGTGCCGGCAGAGAGCTAGCGGGAGGTTTCATCAATGAGCAGTTCTTC TRBV28 many TRBD2 TRBJ2-1
CASSLGGFYGYTF TGTGCCAGCAGCTTAGGGGGGTTCTATGGCTACACCTTC TRBV7-9 many - TRBJ1-2
CASSLEGQEGRAFF TGCGCCAGCAGCTTGGAGGGACAGGAAGGGAGAGCTTTCTTT TRBV5-1 many TRBD1 TRBJ1-1
CASSFGMDGYTEAFF TGTGCCAGCAGTTTTGGCATGGACGGGTACACTGAAGCTTTCTTT TRBV28 many - TRBJ1-1
CASSPSINAGNTIYF TGTGCCAGCTCACCGTCTATTAACGCTGGAAACACCATATATTTT TRBV18 many - TRBJ1-3
CAISESSSGVYGYTF TGTGCCATCAGTGAGTCTTCTTCGGGAGTCTATGGCTACACCTTC TRBV10-3 many - TRBJ1-2
CAAQTPGQGKSNQPQHF TGTGCCGCCCAAACCCCGGGACAGGGGAAAAGCAATCAGCCCCAGCATTTT TRBV24-1 once TRBD1 TRBJ1-5
CASSRQTVNTEAFF TGTGCCAGCAGCCGGCAGACAGTTAACACTGAAGCTTTCTTT TRBV5-5 many - TRBJ1-1
CASSRKGLEQYF TGTGCCAGCAGTCGAAAGGGTCTGGAGCAGTACTTC TRBV11-2 many - TRBJ2-7
CASSFPGTSGGDNEQFF TGCGCCAGCAGCTTTCCCGGGACTAGCGGAGGTGACAATGAGCAGTTCTTC TRBV5-1 many TRBD2 TRBJ2-1
CASSLELAGGVYGYTF TGCGCCAGCAGCTTGGAGCTCGCAGGGGGCGTATATGGCTACACCTTC TRBV5-1 many TRBD1 TRBJ1-2
CSAEESNYGYTF TGCAGTGCGGAGGAAAGCAACTATGGCTACACCTTC TRBV20-1 many - TRBJ1-2
CAGRRQGVEAGELFF TGTGCCGGACGTCGTCAGGGCGTCGAGGCCGGGGAGCTGTTTTTT TRBV6-1 medium-sized - TRBJ2-2
CAWTTGGSYEQYF TGTGCCTGGACAACAGGGGGGTCCTACGAGCAGTACTTC TRBV30 many TRBD1 TRBJ2-7
CASSGQGRNEQFF TGTGCCAGCAGTGGACAGGGGAGGAATGAGCAGTTCTTC TRBV6-1 many TRBD1 TRBJ2-1
CASSPTSGVQETQYF TGTGCCAGCAGTCCTACTAGCGGAGTCCAAGAGACCCAGTACTTC TRBV7-2 - TRBD2 TRBJ2-5
CASSYYGAQGSYNEQFF TGTGCCAGCAGTTACTACGGAGCCCAGGGCTCCTACAATGAGCAGTTCTTC TRBV6-2/TRBV6-3 many - TRBJ2-1
CASRIYFSGSGNEQFF TGTGCCAGCAGAATCTATTTTAGCGGGAGTGGGAATGAGCAGTTCTTC TRBV6-1 many TRBD2 TRBJ2-1
CASSILGSGQPQHF TGTGCCAGTAGTATTCTGGGGTCAGGGCAGCCCCAGCATTTT TRBV19 many - TRBJ1-5
CSGWNTEAFF TGCAGCGGATGGAACACTGAAGCTTTCTTT TRBV20-1 many - TRBJ1-1
CASSLLGLPNSPLHF TGTGCCAGCAGCCTACTGGGACTCCCGAATTCACCCCTCCACTTT TRBV9 many - TRBJ1-6